Listed here are 29 T cell receptor beta chains from one sample, sequenced in a study of T cell responses to AZD1222 COVID-19 vaccine. The method was immunoSEQ multiplex PCR; TCRdb's version includes in-frame clones alone and lacks a portion of them. This sample yields roughly 150,000 clones, of which 85% to 90% are seen a single time; 1.5% to 2% belongs to the top ten. This specimen consisted of peripheral blood, obtained on day 0 of AZD1222 vaccination. The origin of the receptors is an adult in good health.

The chain uses TRBV6-5 and TRBJ1-1, with 7 bases that match TRBD1. Germline trimming cut 6 bases from V and 1 base from J; bases unmatched to any gene: 5. Per the germline V gene, CDR1 is MNHEY and CDR2 is SVGAGI. CDR3 length: 14 amino acids. CDR3 amino acids: CASSVQGSNTEAFF. The CDR3 bases are TGTGCCAGCAGCGTACAGGGGTCGAACACTGAAGCTTTCTTT.

The rearrangement links TRBV28 to TRBJ2-2; 7 positions match TRBD2. The CDR3 spans 17 residues. Germline CDR1 MDHEN, CDR2 SYDVKM. Trimming at V came to 5 bases and at J to 1 base, leaving 10 bases not matched to a gene. The CDR3 protein is CASSPLQGLKNTGELFF. The DNA for the CDR3 is TGTGCCAGCAGTCCCCTTCAGGGACTAAAGAACACCGGGGAGCTGTTTTTT. Full variable domain (rest looked up from reference TRBV28 and TRBJ2-2): DVKVTQSSRYLVKRTGEKVFLECVQDMDHENMFWYRQDPGLGLRLIYFSYDVKMKEKGDIPEGYSVSREKKERFSLILESASTNQTSMYLCASSPLQGLKNTGELFFGEGSRLTVL.

This rearrangement joins TRBV3-1 (or the pseudogene TRBV3-2) to TRBJ1-1; a possible D gene is TRBD1 (6 bases). The CDR3 consists of 14 residues. Germline-derived CDR1 and CDR2 are LGHDT and YNNKEL (reference sequence). The ends were cut back, 1 base at V and 1 base at J, with 7 bases in the middle. The DNA of the CDR3 is TGTGCCAGCAGCCAAGGGACAGCGAACACTGAAGCTTTCTTT. Protein product: CASSQGTANTEAFF.

The gene calls are TRBV5-6 and TRBJ2-3, with 12 bases matching TRBD2. The CDR3 contains 17 residues. Germline assignment: CDR1 SGHDT and CDR2 YYEEEE. Unmatched junction bases numbered 8, after V lost 1 base and J lost 5 bases. The CDR3 nucleotides are TGTGCCAGCAGCTTGTCGACTAGCGGGGGTTTCGGAGATACGCAGTATTTT. Protein product: CASSLSTSGGFGDTQYF.

The chain employs TRBV7-2 and TRBJ2-4; 8 bases line up with TRBD2. J lost 8 bases, V lost 5 bases, and 5 bases had no gene match. This CDR3 has 13 amino acids. Germline loops: CDR1 SGHTA, CDR2 FQGNSA. CDR3 coding DNA: TGTGCCAGCAGCCCGGGACTAGTTGACATTCAGTACTTC. Residues: CASSPGLVDIQYF. Together with reference TRBV7-2 and TRBJ2-4, the CDR3 gives the full variable domain: GAGVSQSPSNKVTEKGKDVELRCDPISGHTALYWYRQSLGQGLEFLIYFQGNSAPDKSGLPSDRFSAERTGGSVSTLTIQRTQQEDSAVYLCASSPGLVDIQYFGAGTRLSVL.

The chain uses TRBV7-9 and TRBJ2-3, with D maybe TRBD1 (5 bases). V was clipped by 1 base and J by 6 bases, with 17 bases between them. CDR1 and CDR2 from the germline V gene are SEHNR and FQNEAQ (reference sequence). The length of the CDR3 is 16 residues. The CDR3 coding sequence is TGTGCCAGCAGCTTAGTCGAAACTCTAAGGGGTGATACGCAGTATTTT. It encodes CASSLVETLRGDTQYF.

V and J are TRBV15 and TRBJ1-5; 9 bases are a match to TRBD1. Trimming at V came to 10 bases and at J to 2 bases, leaving 6 bases not matched to a gene. The V gene's germline CDR1 is LNHNV and CDR2 YYDKDF (reference sequence). The CDR3 is 14 residues long. The CDR3 here is CASGQGYGNQPQHF. DNA of the CDR3: TGTGCCAGCGGACAGGGGTACGGCAATCAGCCCCAGCATTTT.

V gene TRBV9 combines with J gene TRBJ2-2; 8 nucleotides match TRBD2. CDR3 length: 16 amino acids. CDR1 is SGDLS and CDR2 is YYNGEE in the germline V gene. The V and J ends lost 1 base and 1 base, in that order; junction bases with no gene match: 3. The DNA for the CDR3 is TGTGCCAGCAGCGTATTCAGCGGGGGGAACACCGGGGAGCTGTTTTTT. Its protein is CASSVFSGGNTGELFF.

The chain employs TRBV27 and TRBJ1-1; D gene unclear. The V gene lost 0 bases and the J gene lost 1 base, with 9 bases spanning the gap. This CDR3 spans 15 amino acids. The germline V gene has CDR1 MNHEY and CDR2 SMNVEV (reference sequence). The DNA for the CDR3 is TGTGCCAGCAGTTTATCACAGATGGGGAACACTGAAGCTTTCTTT. Protein: CASSLSQMGNTEAFF.

The genes are TRBV2 and TRBJ1-1; D ambiguous. Per germline, CDR1 SNHLY and CDR2 FYNNEI. CDR3 size: 16 residues. Trimming took off 6 bases at V and 6 bases at J, with 23 bases between the two ends. The DNA for the CDR3 is TGTGCCAGCAGGAGGACCGTAAATGAGGTAGCGGCTGAAGCTTTCTTT. Its protein is CASRRTVNEVAAEAFF.

This sequence joins TRBV27 and TRBJ1-1; D is ambiguous. V lost 4 bases and J 4 bases, leaving 16 bases between the germline ends. The germline V gene has CDR1 MNHEY and CDR2 SMNVEV (reference sequence). This CDR3 is 15 amino acids long. The CDR3, as DNA: TGTGCCAGCAGTTCCTCGGTTCTCATGGGCACTGAAGCTTTCTTT. Translation: CASSSSVLMGTEAFF.

The chain recombines TRBV27 with TRBJ2-4, with D tentatively TRBD1 (5 bases). Germline assignment: CDR1 MNHEY and CDR2 SMNVEV (reference sequence). The CDR3 sequence is 15 residues long. The V and J ends lost 0 bases and 3 bases respectively, with 9 bases between them. CDR3 coding DNA: TGTGCCAGCAGTTTATCCAGGGTGAACAAAAACATTCAGTACTTC. This sequence encodes CASSLSRVNKNIQYF.

CDR3 nucleotide sequence: TGTGCCAGCAGTCGAGGGGACAGGGGAAGAGATAAACTGTTTTTT. Its protein is CASSRGDRGRDKLFF. The chain couples TRBV5-4 to TRBJ1-4; TRBD1 matches at 10 bases. This CDR3 is 15 amino acids long. The trim removed 5 bases at V and 11 bases at J, leaving 12 bases unmatched. The germline V gene has CDR1 SGHNT and CDR2 YYREEE (reference sequence).

The J gene is TRBJ1-3, the V gene TRBV3-1 (or the pseudogene TRBV3-2); TRBD1 is a possible D gene (6 bases). V lost 0 bases, J lost 4 bases, and 13 bases lay in between. Looked up from germline, CDR1 is LGHDT and CDR2 is YNNKEL (reference sequence). The CDR3 is made up of 16 amino acids. The CDR3 here is CASSQDRLGGGNTIYF. The CDR3 bases are TGTGCCAGCAGCCAAGATAGACTGGGGGGCGGAAACACCATATATTTT.

V usage is TRBV28 and J usage is TRBJ1-2; D call uncertain. V was cut by 1 base and J by 11 bases, with 26 bases left in between. The CDR3 runs to 17 residues. Germline lookup yields CDR1 MDHEN and CDR2 SYDVKM. CDR3 coding DNA: TGTGCCAGCAGTTTATTCCTATGCGTCATCGTTCCCTGTATATACACCTTC. Its translation is CASSLFLCVIVPCIYTF.

J is TRBJ1-2 and V is TRBV4-1, with D possibly being TRBD1 (6 bases). The CDR3 runs to 15 residues. Looked up from germline, CDR1 is MGHRA and CDR2 is YSYEKL. The V end lost 0 bases, the J end lost 4 bases, and 12 bases lay between the germline ends. The DNA of the CDR3 is TGCGCCAGCAGCCAAGATCGGGGGGCCGGCTATGGCTACACCTTC. Translation: CASSQDRGAGYGYTF.

The V gene is TRBV10-3, the J gene TRBJ2-7, with a weak D call TRBD2 (6 bases). Germline V CDR1 and CDR2: ENHRY, SYGVKD. The CDR3 is made up of 17 amino acids. Trimming removed 6 bases from V and 5 bases from J, with 26 bases in between. The CDR3 here is CAIRESPGTGDSHEQYF. In nucleotides, the CDR3 is TGTGCCATCAGAGAGAGCCCCGGGACGGGGGATTCGCACGAGCAGTACTTC.

V gene TRBV6-4 combines with J gene TRBJ1-1, with TRBD1 identical over 7 bases. CDR3 length: 15 amino acids. V was pared by 5 bases and J by 3 bases, with 9 bases of the junction left unmatched. Per the germline V gene, CDR1 is MRHNA and CDR2 is SNTAGT. In DNA form, the CDR3 reads TGTGCCAGCAGTATAGCACCCGACAGGGACACTGAAGCTTTCTTT. The encoded protein is CASSIAPDRDTEAFF.

This clone is a singleton in its sample. The V call is TRBV9, the J call TRBJ1-1; no firm D call. Germline V lookup: CDR1 SGDLS, CDR2 YYNGEE. V lost 3 bases and J 3 bases, leaving 12 bases between the germline ends. There are 14 residues in the CDR3. This CDR3 reads CASSDGPGDTEAFF. In nucleotides, the CDR3 is TGTGCCAGCAGCGACGGACCTGGGGACACTGAAGCTTTCTTT.

CDR3 bases: TGCGCCAGCAGCCCGTACTCATTGGACTATGGCTACACCTTC. Amino acid sequence: CASSPYSLDYGYTF. J is TRBJ1-2 and V is TRBV4-1, with D uncertain. V shed 4 bases and J shed 3 bases, with 12 bases lying between them. Germline V gene data show CDR1 as MGHRA and CDR2 as YSYEKL. The CDR3 runs 14 residues.

The V and J genes are TRBV7-6 and TRBJ1-5; 10 nucleotides match TRBD1. CDR1 and CDR2 (germline): SGHVS, FNYEAQ. V gave up 3 bases and J gave up 2 bases; unmatched junction bases: 7. The length of the CDR3 is 17 residues. The CDR3 nucleotides are TGTGCCAGCAGCTTGGGGACAGGGGAAGGGGGCAATCAGCCCCAGCATTTT. Its protein is CASSLGTGEGGNQPQHF.

Of note for this clone: This CDR3 is also generated by other DNA sequences in the sample. The chain recombines TRBV12-3 or TRBV12-4 with TRBJ2-1; no definite D call. The CDR3 sequence is 11 residues long. V was pared by 5 bases and J by 6 bases, with 5 bases between. CDR3: CASSLINEQFF. CDR3 nucleotide sequence: TGTGCCAGCAGTCTCATCAATGAGCAGTTCTTC.

This chain uses TRBV6-5 with TRBJ1-5; 8 nucleotides match TRBD1. The CDR3 totals 14 residues. Germline values: CDR1 MNHEY, CDR2 SVGAGI. The V segment lost 6 bases and the J segment 3 bases; nucleotides outside the gene matches: 4. CDR3 sequence reads: CASRGQGFNQPQHF. As DNA, the CDR3 is TGTGCCAGCAGAGGACAGGGATTCAATCAGCCCCAGCATTTT.

The chain uses TRBV10-1 and TRBJ1-5; 8 bases fit TRBD1. CDR3 length equals 17 residues. Germline assignment: CDR1 WNHNN and CDR2 SYGVQD (reference sequence). The junction had 14 bases not matched to a gene; V was cut back by 6 bases and J by 4 bases. The CDR3 bases are TGCGCCAGCAGCGAGGTAAGGGGGACAGGCCCTAATCAGCCCCAGCATTTT. Protein: CASSEVRGTGPNQPQHF.

A word on this clone: A junction end diverges from the germline sequence, so it may reflect a read error. The chain joins TRBV27 to TRBJ2-3; 7 nucleotides line up with TRBD1. The CDR3 runs 15 residues. The germline gives CDR1 MNHEY, CDR2 SMNVEV (reference sequence). CDR3 protein: CATSEWQGVTDTQYF. CDR3 DNA sequence: TGTGCCACCAGTGAATGGCAGGGGGTCACAGATACGCAGTATTTT.

The gene calls are TRBV5-1 and TRBJ1-4; D is uncertain. Germline CDR1 and CDR2: SGHRS and YFSETQ. This CDR3 is built from 14 residues. The germline V and J ends were trimmed by 4 bases and 8 bases, with 15 bases remaining between them. CDR3 sequence reads: CASSIEPYGEKLFF. For the CDR3, the DNA is TGCGCCAGCAGCATTGAGCCATATGGGGAAAAACTGTTTTTT.

The J gene is TRBJ2-1, the V gene TRBV5-1; weak D call: TRBD1 (7 bases). Trimming took 4 bases from V and 2 from J, leaving 16 bases between them. This CDR3 is 16 amino acids long. In germline, CDR1 is SGHRS, CDR2 YFSETQ. The DNA of the CDR3 is TGCGCCAGCAGCCGGGGGACAGAAATTACCTACAATGAGCAGTTCTTC. This sequence encodes CASSRGTEITYNEQFF.

This chain uses TRBV5-1 with TRBJ2-7; tentative D call: TRBD2 (5 bases). The V end lost 0 bases, the J end lost 2 bases, and 12 bases lay between the germline ends. Germline CDR1 reads SGHRS; CDR2 reads YFSETQ. The CDR3 contains 15 residues. The CDR3, as DNA: TGCGCCAGCAGCTTGGGCGGCGGAGGACCCTACGAGCAGTACTTC. Amino acid sequence: CASSLGGGGPYEQYF.

J is TRBJ2-1 and V is TRBV7-8, with D perhaps being TRBD1 or TRBD2 (6 bases each). This CDR3 has 15 amino acids. With 5 bases removed from V and 1 base from J, the gap between germline ends came to 12 bases. Looked up from germline, CDR1 is SGHVS and CDR2 is FQNEAQ. The CDR3 DNA is TGTGCCAGCAGCCTGAGGGGGGTATCCTACAATGAGCAGTTCTTC. Amino acids: CASSLRGVSYNEQFF.